These T cell receptor beta chains were read from a single sample in a study of blood T cell repertoires in COVID-19. Assay used: immunoSEQ multiplex PCR; TCRdb lists only in-frame clones, some missing. The sample lists under 200,000 clones, around 74% occurring once. Material for sequencing was peripheral blood. All receptors come from an older woman with COVID-19, enrolled during active disease. CDR3s include the opening cysteine and the closing phenylalanine or tryptophan. The order of the fields is CDR3 length, V gene, clone size, D gene, J gene, CDR3 protein, CDR3 DNA. D genes are given only for firm matches. Clone sizes are given selectively: once, few, many, or a class where the clone is expanded.

15,TRBV28,-,TRBD1,TRBJ1-1,CASRKSGQGNTEAFF,TGTGCCAGCAGAAAATCGGGACAGGGGAACACTGAAGCTTTCTTT
11,TRBV2,-,TRBD2,TRBJ2-5,CASEGGWAQYF,TGTGCCAGCGAGGGAGGGTGGGCCCAGTACTTC
16,TRBV9,-,TRBD2,TRBJ2-1,CASSQSRTSSYNEQFF,TGTGCCAGCAGCCAGAGCAGGACTAGCTCCTACAATGAGCAGTTCTTC
16,TRBV27,-,-,TRBJ1-3,CASSLQGRTMGNTIYF,TGTGCCAGCAGTTTACAGGGCAGAACTATGGGAAACACCATATATTTT
15,TRBV27,once,-,TRBJ1-1,CASSLSGTLNTEAFF,TGTGCCAGCAGTTTATCGGGCACCTTGAACACTGAAGCTTTCTTT
15,TRBV6-4,-,-,TRBJ2-1,CASSESGGTFNEQFF,TGTGCCAGCAGTGAGAGCGGAGGGACTTTCAATGAGCAGTTCTTC
15,TRBV7-9,-,TRBD1,TRBJ2-1,CASSHEDRDYNEQFF,TGTGCCAGCAGCCACGAGGACAGGGACTACAATGAGCAGTTCTTC
16,TRBV9,few,-,TRBJ1-3,CASSVGRGGSGNTIYF,TGTGCCAGCAGCGTTGGAAGGGGAGGCTCTGGAAACACCATATATTTT
15,TRBV28,once,-,TRBJ2-2,CAALPGTMNTGELFF,TGTGCCGCTCTACCGGGGACAATGAACACCGGGGAGCTGTTTTTT
17,TRBV28,few,-,TRBJ2-1,CANPFRRLRRAKSEQFF,TGTGCCAACCCCTTCCGAAGGCTCCGGCGGGCAAAGAGTGAGCAGTTCTTC
13,TRBV6-5,few,TRBD1,TRBJ2-2,CASSSGGTGELFF,TGTGCCAGCAGTTCAGGGGGCACCGGGGAGCTGTTTTTT
16,TRBV7-9,-,TRBD1,TRBJ1-1,CASSLPPGDSNTEAFF,TGTGCCAGCAGCTTACCCCCCGGGGACAGTAACACTGAAGCTTTCTTT
13,TRBV19,-,-,TRBJ2-5,CASSIVSGETQYF,TGTGCCAGTAGTATTGTTTCAGGAGAGACCCAGTACTTC
14,TRBV28,-,TRBD1,TRBJ1-5,CASNWGTVNQPQHF,TGTGCCAGCAACTGGGGGACAGTGAATCAGCCCCAGCATTTT
17,TRBV18,-,-,TRBJ2-6,CASSPNTGNSGANVLTF,TGTGCCAGCTCACCAAATACAGGCAACTCTGGGGCCAACGTCCTGACTTTC
12,TRBV18,-,-,TRBJ2-1,CASSPTEDEQFF,TGTGCCAGCTCACCAACGGAGGATGAGCAGTTCTTC
17,TRBV28,-,-,TRBJ1-6,CASSYFRISSYNSPLHF,TGTGCCAGCAGTTACTTCAGGATTAGCTCCTATAATTCACCCCTCCACTTT
17,TRBV15,-,-,TRBJ1-2,CATSRDRAPYGSYGYTF,TGTGCCACCAGCAGAGATCGAGCTCCCTACGGGAGCTATGGCTACACCTTC
12,TRBV28,-,TRBD1,TRBJ1-5,CATWTGNQPQHF,TGTGCCACCTGGACAGGGAATCAGCCCCAGCATTTT
14,TRBV5-1,few,TRBD1,TRBJ1-1,CASTSTGGGTEAFF,TGCGCCAGCACCTCCACAGGGGGCGGCACTGAAGCTTTCTTT
16,TRBV2,many,TRBD2,TRBJ2-3,CASSESSGRASGTQYF,TGTGCCAGCAGCGAGTCTAGCGGGAGGGCCTCAGGTACGCAGTATTTT
14,TRBV4-2,few,TRBD2,TRBJ2-3,CAAAPNRGSDTQYF,TGTGCCGCAGCCCCTAATCGCGGGAGTGATACGCAGTATTTT
15,TRBV12-1,-,-,TRBJ1-2,CASSFEGGANYGYTF,TGTGCCAGCAGCTTTGAAGGGGGCGCTAACTATGGCTACACCTTC
14,TRBV6-5,-,TRBD1,TRBJ1-5,CASTDRGLGQPQHF,TGTGCCAGCACGGACAGGGGGCTAGGCCAGCCCCAGCATTTT
15,TRBV24-1,many,-,TRBJ1-5,CATSEDGVGNQPQHF,TGTGCCACCAGTGAAGACGGGGTCGGAAATCAGCCCCAGCATTTT
14,TRBV7-8,-,TRBD2,TRBJ2-7,CASSLGTSEYEQYF,TGTGCCAGCAGCTTAGGGACTAGCGAATACGAGCAGTACTTC
16,TRBV5-4,-,TRBD1,TRBJ2-2,CASRRTGGAFTGELFF,TGTGCCAGCAGGCGGACAGGGGGCGCCTTCACCGGGGAGCTGTTTTTT
17,TRBV18,-,TRBD2,TRBJ2-5,CASSPAGLAGAQETQYF,TGTGCCAGCTCACCAGCCGGACTAGCGGGGGCCCAAGAGACCCAGTACTTC
15,TRBV5-1,-,-,TRBJ2-1,CASSPGVSSYNEQFF,TGCGCCAGCAGCCCGGGAGTGAGCTCCTACAATGAGCAGTTCTTC
15,TRBV19,-,-,TRBJ2-3,CASRESRAWTDTQYF,TGTGCCAGTAGGGAGTCGAGGGCCTGGACAGATACGCAGTATTTT
14,TRBV13,-,-,TRBJ2-5,CASSLGLSAETQYF,TGTGCCAGCAGCTTAGGTCTGAGTGCAGAGACCCAGTACTTC
14,TRBV6-1,-,-,TRBJ2-3,CATGSGGMTDTQYF,TGTGCCACCGGGTCGGGCGGGATGACAGATACGCAGTATTTT
12,TRBV19,once,-,TRBJ1-5,CASSISNQPQHF,TGTGCCAGTAGTATATCTAATCAGCCCCAGCATTTT
20,TRBV21-1,-,-,TRBJ2-6,CASSGRGKVGWESGANVLTF,TGTGCCAGCAGCGGCCGGGGGAAGGTTGGTTGGGAGTCTGGGGCCAACGTCCTGACTTTC
15,TRBV6-5,-,-,TRBJ2-3,CASSYNADRTDTQYF,TGTGCCAGCAGTTACAACGCGGATCGCACAGATACGCAGTATTTT
12,TRBV20-1,-,-,TRBJ1-6,CSASDGSSPLHF,TGCAGTGCTAGTGATGGTAGTTCACCCCTCCACTTT
13,TRBV15,-,-,TRBJ1-4,CAARDGGNEKLFF,TGTGCCGCTCGGGACGGGGGGAATGAAAAACTGTTTTTT
14,TRBV7-2,-,-,TRBJ1-2,CASSSMELNYGYTF,TGTGCCAGCAGCTCAATGGAGCTTAACTATGGCTACACCTTC
13,TRBV29-1,-,-,TRBJ1-1,CSVATGMNTEAFF,TGCAGCGTAGCGACAGGCATGAACACTGAAGCTTTCTTT
17,TRBV4-3,few,TRBD2,TRBJ2-2,CASSRRTSGRAAGELFF,TGCGCCAGCAGCCGGCGGACTAGCGGGAGGGCCGCCGGGGAGCTGTTTTTT
14,TRBV27,-,TRBD1,TRBJ2-7,CASRKQGPNYEQYF,TGTGCCAGCAGGAAACAGGGGCCCAACTACGAGCAGTACTTC
15,TRBV5-1,-,-,TRBJ2-3,CASSLLGQGTDTQYF,TGCGCCAGCAGCTTACTGGGTCAGGGCACAGATACGCAGTATTTT
14,TRBV6-2/TRBV6-3,many,-,TRBJ1-1,CASSYSPDRGEAFF,TGTGCCAGCAGTTACTCGCCGGACAGAGGTGAAGCTTTCTTT
16,TRBV6-5,-,-,TRBJ2-1,CASSSQGTSSYNEQFF,TGTGCCAGCAGTTCACAGGGTACCTCCTCCTACAATGAGCAGTTCTTC
14,TRBV28,few,-,TRBJ2-3,CASRRGKATDTQYF,TGTGCCAGCAGGAGGGGGAAGGCGACAGATACGCAGTATTTT
13,TRBV3-1/TRBV3-2,-,-,TRBJ2-2,CASSQGLAGELFF,TGTGCCAGCAGCCAAGGGCTCGCCGGGGAGCTGTTTTTT
14,TRBV15,-,-,TRBJ1-2,CATSKQGESYGYTF,TGTGCCACCAGCAAACAGGGAGAAAGCTATGGCTACACCTTC
15,TRBV28,-,TRBD1,TRBJ2-7,CASVHRGLSSYEQYF,TGTGCCAGCGTCCACAGGGGCCTAAGCTCCTACGAGCAGTACTTC
16,TRBV5-4,-,TRBD1,TRBJ1-1,CASTLGGQGAGTEAFF,TGTGCCAGCACCTTAGGGGGACAGGGGGCGGGGACTGAAGCTTTCTTT
15,TRBV24-1,-,TRBD2,TRBJ2-5,CATSAPGTSLETQYF,TGTGCCACCAGTGCCCCGGGGACTAGCCTTGAGACCCAGTACTTC
13,TRBV12-3/TRBV12-4,few,-,TRBJ1-5,CASSLGADQPQHF,TGTGCCAGCAGTCTGGGGGCCGATCAGCCCCAGCATTTT
14,TRBV24-1,-,TRBD2,TRBJ2-3,CATSETGGHDTQYF,TGTGCCACCAGTGAAACGGGGGGGCACGATACGCAGTATTTT
10,TRBV21-1,-,-,TRBJ2-2,CEGPSGELFF,TGTGAGGGGCCCAGCGGGGAGCTGTTTTTT
16,TRBV5-4,-,TRBD1,TRBJ1-4,CASSLTGGGLTEKLFF,TGTGCCAGCAGCTTGACAGGAGGGGGCTTAACTGAAAAACTGTTTTTT